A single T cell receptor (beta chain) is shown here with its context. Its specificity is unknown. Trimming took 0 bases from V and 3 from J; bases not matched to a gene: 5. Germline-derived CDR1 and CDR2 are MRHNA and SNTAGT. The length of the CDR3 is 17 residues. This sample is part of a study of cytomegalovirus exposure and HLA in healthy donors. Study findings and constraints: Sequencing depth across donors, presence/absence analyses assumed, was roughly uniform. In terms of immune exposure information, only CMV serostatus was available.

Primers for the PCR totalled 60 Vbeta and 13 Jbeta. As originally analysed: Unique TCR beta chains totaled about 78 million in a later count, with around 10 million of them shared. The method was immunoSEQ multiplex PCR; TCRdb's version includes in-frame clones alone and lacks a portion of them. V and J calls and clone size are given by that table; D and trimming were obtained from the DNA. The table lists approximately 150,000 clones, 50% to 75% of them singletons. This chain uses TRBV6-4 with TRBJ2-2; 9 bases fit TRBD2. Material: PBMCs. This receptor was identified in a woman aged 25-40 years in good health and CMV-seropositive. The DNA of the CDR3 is TGTGCCAGCAGTGACTCGTGGCGGGGGGGCGACACCGGGGAGCTGTTTTTT. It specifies CASSDSWRGGDTGELFF.